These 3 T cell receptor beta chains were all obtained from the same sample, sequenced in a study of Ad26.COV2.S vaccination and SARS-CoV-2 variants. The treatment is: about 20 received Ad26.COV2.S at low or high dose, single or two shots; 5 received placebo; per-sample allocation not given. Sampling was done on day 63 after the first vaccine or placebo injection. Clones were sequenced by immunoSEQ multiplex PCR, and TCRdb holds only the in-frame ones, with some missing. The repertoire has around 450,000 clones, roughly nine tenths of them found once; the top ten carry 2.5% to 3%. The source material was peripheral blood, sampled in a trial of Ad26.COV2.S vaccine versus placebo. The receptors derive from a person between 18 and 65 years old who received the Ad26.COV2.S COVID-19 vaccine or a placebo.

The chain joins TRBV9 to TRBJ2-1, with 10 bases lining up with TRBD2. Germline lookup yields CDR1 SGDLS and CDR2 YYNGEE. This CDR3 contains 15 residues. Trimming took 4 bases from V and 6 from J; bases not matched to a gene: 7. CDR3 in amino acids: CASSSLAGVVNEQFF. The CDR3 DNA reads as TGTGCCAGCAGCTCTCTAGCGGGAGTGGTCAATGAGCAGTTCTTC.

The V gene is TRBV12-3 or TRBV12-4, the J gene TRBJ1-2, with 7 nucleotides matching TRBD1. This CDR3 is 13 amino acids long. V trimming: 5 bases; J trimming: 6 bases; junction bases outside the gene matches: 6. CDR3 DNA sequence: TGTGCCAGCAGTCAGTGGGGACAGAATGGCTACACCTTC. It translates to CASSQWGQNGYTF.

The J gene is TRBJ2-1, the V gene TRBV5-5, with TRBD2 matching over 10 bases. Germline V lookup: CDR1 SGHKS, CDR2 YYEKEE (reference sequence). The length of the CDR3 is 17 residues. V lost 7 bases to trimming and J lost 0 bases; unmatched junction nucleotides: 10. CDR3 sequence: CASHLAGALRSYNEQFF. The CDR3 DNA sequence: TGTGCCAGCCACCTAGCGGGGGCCCTCCGCTCCTACAATGAGCAGTTCTTC.